The rows below give T cell receptor beta chains drawn from one sample of a study of PD-1 blockade in classical Hodgkin lymphoma. The table came from immunoSEQ multiplex PCR; TCRdb's copy has only in-frame clones and leaves some out. The sample carries almost 15,000 clones, around 90% recorded once. The specimen was CD8+ T cells from blood, collected before the fourth cycle of nivolumab. The receptors originated from a human donor with classical Hodgkin lymphoma. Both conserved end residues are part of each CDR3. A D gene is named only where the DNA matches it firmly. Size is omitted from some rows. Given values are once, few, many or a class for expanded clones.

DNA: TGTGCCAGCTCACCAGGGTTTAGCGGAAAAGCGAACACCGGGGAGCTGTTTTTT; CDR3: CASSPGFSGKANTGELFF; V: TRBV18; size: NA; J: TRBJ2-2; D: NA
DNA: TGTGCCACCAGCAGAGATCTGGTTACAGAGCAGTACTTC; CDR3: CATSRDLVTEQYF; V: TRBV15; size: NA; J: TRBJ2-7; D: NA
DNA: TGTGCCAGCAGCTCCCTTCAGGGGAATGAGCAGTTCTTC; CDR3: CASSSLQGNEQFF; V: TRBV6-5; size: NA; J: TRBJ2-1; D: NA
DNA: TGTGCCATCAGTGAGAACCCCGGGACAGGGGACTACGAGCAGTACTTC; CDR3: CAISENPGTGDYEQYF; V: TRBV10-3; size: NA; J: TRBJ2-7; D: TRBD1
DNA: TGTGCCAGCAGCCCACTTCCTCGATACGAGCAGTACTTC; CDR3: CASSPLPRYEQYF; V: TRBV7-9; size: once; J: TRBJ2-7; D: NA
DNA: TGTGCCAGCAGCGGTTGGGTAGAATGGGGCTATGGCTACACCTTC; CDR3: CASSGWVEWGYGYTF; V: TRBV9; size: NA; J: TRBJ1-2; D: NA
DNA: TGTGCCAGCAGCCTAGAACGGGGGTACAATGAGCAGTTCTTC; CDR3: CASSLERGYNEQFF; V: TRBV5-8; size: few; J: TRBJ2-1; D: NA
DNA: TGTGCCAGTAGCCCGGGGGAAGGCAGGCCCCAGCATTTT; CDR3: CASSPGEGRPQHF; V: TRBV19; size: NA; J: TRBJ1-5; D: NA
DNA: TGTGCCAGCAGCCAGGAAGATACGCAGTATTTT; CDR3: CASSQEDTQYF; V: TRBV14; size: once; J: TRBJ2-3; D: NA
DNA: TGTGCCAGCAGTAGACAGGGTGACACCGGGGAGCTGTTTTTT; CDR3: CASSRQGDTGELFF; V: TRBV28; size: NA; J: TRBJ2-2; D: TRBD1
DNA: TGTGCCAGCAGAGACCCGGGGACAGACTATGGCTACACCTTC; CDR3: CASRDPGTDYGYTF; V: TRBV2; size: NA; J: TRBJ1-2; D: TRBD1
DNA: TGTGCCAGCAGCTTGGCTAGCTCCTACGAGCAGTACTTC; CDR3: CASSLASSYEQYF; V: TRBV5-4; size: NA; J: TRBJ2-7; D: NA
DNA: TGTGCCAGCAGCTTAGTCGGCGTCCTATATGGCTACACCTTC; CDR3: CASSLVGVLYGYTF; V: TRBV7-9; size: NA; J: TRBJ1-2; D: NA
DNA: TGTGCCAGCAGCCCACCTGGGCCCTACCAAGATACGCAGTATTTT; CDR3: CASSPPGPYQDTQYF; V: TRBV13; size: NA; J: TRBJ2-3; D: NA
DNA: TGTGCCAGCAGCCCCGGCTATGGCTACACCTTC; CDR3: CASSPGYGYTF; V: TRBV6-5; size: NA; J: TRBJ1-2; D: NA
DNA: TGTGCCAGCAGCTTTCCCAATCAGCCCCAGCATTTT; CDR3: CASSFPNQPQHF; V: TRBV5-5; size: NA; J: TRBJ1-5; D: NA
DNA: TGTGCCAGTAGTATCGATTACAATGAGCAGTTCTTC; CDR3: CASSIDYNEQFF; V: TRBV19; size: NA; J: TRBJ2-1; D: NA
DNA: TGCGCCAGCAGCTTCGGCGGCTACGAGCAGTACTTC; CDR3: CASSFGGYEQYF; V: TRBV5-1; size: NA; J: TRBJ2-7; D: NA
DNA: TGTGCCAGCGTGGGACAGGCAACTTATGGCTACACCTTC; CDR3: CASVGQATYGYTF; V: TRBV7-9; size: NA; J: TRBJ1-2; D: TRBD1
DNA: TGTGCCAGCTCACCTGGTAACGCGGGCCGTCAAGGGGAACGGCCTTACGAGCAGTACTTC; CDR3: CASSPGNAGRQGERPYEQYF; V: TRBV18; size: once; J: TRBJ2-7; D: NA
DNA: TGCGCCAGCAGCGAGGGGACTAGCGGCACCTACGAGCAGTACTTC; CDR3: CASSEGTSGTYEQYF; V: TRBV5-1; size: NA; J: TRBJ2-7; D: TRBD2
DNA: TGCGCCAGCAGCCAAGACGGAGAACAGGGTTACAATGAGCAGTTCTTC; CDR3: CASSQDGEQGYNEQFF; V: TRBV4-1; size: NA; J: TRBJ2-1; D: NA
DNA: TGTGCCAGCAGCCCGGGACTAGTATACGAGCAGTACTTC; CDR3: CASSPGLVYEQYF; V: TRBV6-1; size: NA; J: TRBJ2-7; D: TRBD2
DNA: TGTGCCAGCGCTAGTACAAATACGCAGTATTTT; CDR3: CASASTNTQYF; V: TRBV7-9; size: few; J: TRBJ2-3; D: NA
DNA: TGTGCCAGCAGCTTATCGTCTGGGGCCAACGTCCTGACTTTC; CDR3: CASSLSSGANVLTF; V: TRBV7-9; size: NA; J: TRBJ2-6; D: NA
DNA: TGTGCCAGCAGCTTATATGGTGGGGATAACAATGAGCAGTTCTTC; CDR3: CASSLYGGDNNEQFF; V: TRBV7-2; size: few; J: TRBJ2-1; D: NA
DNA: TGTGCCAGCGAACCGGGACAGGGGGCTTACGAGCAGTACTTC; CDR3: CASEPGQGAYEQYF; V: TRBV28; size: NA; J: TRBJ2-7; D: TRBD1
DNA: TGTGCCAGCAGCCGCCTAGGGACAGACTACAATGAGCAGTTCTTC; CDR3: CASSRLGTDYNEQFF; V: TRBV11-2; size: NA; J: TRBJ2-1; D: TRBD1
DNA: TGCGCCAGCAGCCAAGGGCCGGGCGATCAGCCCCAGCATTTT; CDR3: CASSQGPGDQPQHF; V: TRBV4-1; size: few; J: TRBJ1-5; D: NA
DNA: TGCGCCAGCAGCTTGAACAGACCCAGCTCCTACAATGAGCAGTTCTTC; CDR3: CASSLNRPSSYNEQFF; V: TRBV5-1; size: NA; J: TRBJ2-1; D: NA
DNA: TGTGCCAGCAGCTTAGAGGCGGGCTTCTCCTACGAGCAGTACTTC; CDR3: CASSLEAGFSYEQYF; V: TRBV7-6; size: NA; J: TRBJ2-7; D: NA
DNA: TGTGCCAGCAGCTTAGGGATAGATCTTTCAGATACGCAGTATTTT; CDR3: CASSLGIDLSDTQYF; V: TRBV7-6; size: NA; J: TRBJ2-3; D: NA
DNA: TGCGCCAGCAGCCCCATTGGCACCGGGGAGCTGTTTTTT; CDR3: CASSPIGTGELFF; V: TRBV5-1; size: NA; J: TRBJ2-2; D: NA
DNA: TGCGCCAGCAGCCAACTCCGGGAGGATACGCAGTATTTT; CDR3: CASSQLREDTQYF; V: TRBV4-1; size: NA; J: TRBJ2-3; D: NA
DNA: TGTGCCAGCAGTACCGGACTAGCGGGATACACCGGGGAGCTGTTTTTT; CDR3: CASSTGLAGYTGELFF; V: TRBV27; size: NA; J: TRBJ2-2; D: TRBD2
DNA: TGTGCCAGCAGCTTAGGGTACAATGAGCAGTTCTTC; CDR3: CASSLGYNEQFF; V: TRBV7-9; size: NA; J: TRBJ2-1; D: NA
DNA: TGTGCCAGCAGTGAAGTGCAGCGGGGGACAGATACGCAGTATTTT; CDR3: CASSEVQRGTDTQYF; V: TRBV2; size: NA; J: TRBJ2-3; D: TRBD2
DNA: TGTGCCAGCAGTCACCTAGGGACAGGGCTCCAAGAGACCCAGTACTTC; CDR3: CASSHLGTGLQETQYF; V: TRBV27; size: NA; J: TRBJ2-5; D: TRBD1
DNA: TGTGCCAGCAGCTCCAGGCCAGGGCGGGCCTATCTAAATCAGCCCCAGCATTTT; CDR3: CASSSRPGRAYLNQPQHF; V: TRBV11-1; size: NA; J: TRBJ1-5; D: NA
DNA: TGCGCCAGCAGCTTGGTCGGAGCGGGAGAGTATGAGACCCAGTACTTC; CDR3: CASSLVGAGEYETQYF; V: TRBV5-1; size: NA; J: TRBJ2-5; D: TRBD2
DNA: TGTGCCAGCAGTTTAACATTTCTAGCGGGAGTTGCCTACGAGCAGTACTTC; CDR3: CASSLTFLAGVAYEQYF; V: TRBV27; size: NA; J: TRBJ2-7; D: TRBD2
DNA: TGTGCCAGCAGTGAACCGAACACTGAAGCTTTCTTT; CDR3: CASSEPNTEAFF; V: TRBV11-1; size: NA; J: TRBJ1-1; D: NA
DNA: TGTGCCAGCAGTTTATCGCTACCGGGACTAGCGGGAGCGGCGGTGGGGGATACGCAGTATTTT; CDR3: CASSLSLPGLAGAAVGDTQYF; V: TRBV27; size: NA; J: TRBJ2-3; D: TRBD2
DNA: TGTGCCAGCAGTTTCGCAGGGAGCACAGATACGCAGTATTTT; CDR3: CASSFAGSTDTQYF; V: TRBV28; size: NA; J: TRBJ2-3; D: NA
DNA: TGTGCCAGCAGCTTAGTGGAGGGAGACGGTCGAGAGACCCAGTACTTC; CDR3: CASSLVEGDGRETQYF; V: TRBV7-9; size: NA; J: TRBJ2-5; D: NA
DNA: TGTGCCAGCTCCAGGGACAGGGGGTATGAGCAGTACTTC; CDR3: CASSRDRGYEQYF; V: TRBV27; size: once; J: TRBJ2-7; D: TRBD1
DNA: TGTGCCAGCAGTGCCGGGGGGAGGGTCTACGAGCAGTACTTC; CDR3: CASSAGGRVYEQYF; V: TRBV2; size: NA; J: TRBJ2-7; D: TRBD2
DNA: TGTGCCAGCAGTTACTCAGGGGGGACCAAAAACATTCAGTACTTC; CDR3: CASSYSGGTKNIQYF; V: TRBV6-5; size: NA; J: TRBJ2-4; D: NA
DNA: TGTGCCTGGTCTTTAAGCGGGCCGAGCTCCTACGAGCAGTACTTC; CDR3: CAWSLSGPSSYEQYF; V: TRBV30; size: once; J: TRBJ2-7; D: NA
DNA: TGTGCCAGCAGTAAGAGACTAGCGGGGATCACAGATACGCAGTATTTT; CDR3: CASSKRLAGITDTQYF; V: TRBV27; size: once; J: TRBJ2-3; D: TRBD2
DNA: TGTGCCAGCAGTCCCCGGACGGACGGGGCCTACGAGCAGTACTTC; CDR3: CASSPRTDGAYEQYF; V: TRBV6-5; size: NA; J: TRBJ2-7; D: NA